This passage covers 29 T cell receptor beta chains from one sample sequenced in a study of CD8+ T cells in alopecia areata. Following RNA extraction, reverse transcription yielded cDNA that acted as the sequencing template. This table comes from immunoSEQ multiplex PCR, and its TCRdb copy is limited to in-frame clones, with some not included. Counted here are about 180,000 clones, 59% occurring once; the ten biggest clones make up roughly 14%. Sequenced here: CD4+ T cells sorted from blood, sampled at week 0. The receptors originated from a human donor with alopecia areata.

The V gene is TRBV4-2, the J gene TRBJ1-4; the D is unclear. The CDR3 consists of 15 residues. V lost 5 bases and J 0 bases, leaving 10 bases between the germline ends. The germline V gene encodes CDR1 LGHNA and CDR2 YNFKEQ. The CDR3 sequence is CASSTRGSTNEKLFF. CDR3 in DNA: TGTGCCAGCAGCACTCGAGGGTCAACTAATGAAAAACTGTTTTTT.

The CDR3 protein is CASSPRPEAFF. CDR3 in DNA: TGCGCCAGCAGTCCCCGCCCTGAAGCTTTCTTT. V gene TRBV23-1 combines with J gene TRBJ1-1; unclear D gene. TRBV23-1 qualifies as an ORF whose function is uncertain. There are 11 residues in the CDR3. The germline V and J ends were trimmed by 4 bases and 6 bases, with 6 bases remaining between them.

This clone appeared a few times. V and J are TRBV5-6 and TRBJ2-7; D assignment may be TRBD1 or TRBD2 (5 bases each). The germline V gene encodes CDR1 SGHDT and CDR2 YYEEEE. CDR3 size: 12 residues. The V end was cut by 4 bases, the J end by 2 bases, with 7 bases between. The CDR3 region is CASSRGPYEQYF. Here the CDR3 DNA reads TGTGCCAGCAGCCGGGGCCCCTACGAGCAGTACTTC.

CDR3 loop: CATSRDRRVENTQYF. CDR3 DNA sequence: TGTGCCACCAGCAGAGACAGGCGGGTGGAGAATACGCAGTATTTT. The rearrangement uses TRBV15 and TRBJ2-3; tentative D call: TRBD2 (5 bases). The CDR3 contains 15 residues. The germline CDR1 and CDR2 sequences are LNHNV and YYDKDF (reference sequence). The V gene lost 0 bases and the J gene lost 7 bases, with 14 bases spanning the gap.

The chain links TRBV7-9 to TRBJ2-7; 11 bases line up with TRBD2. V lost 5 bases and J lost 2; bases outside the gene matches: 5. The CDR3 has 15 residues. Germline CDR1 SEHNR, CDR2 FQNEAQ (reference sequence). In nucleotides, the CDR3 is TGTGCCAGCAGCGTTACTAGCGGGAGTACCTACGAGCAGTACTTC. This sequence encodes CASSVTSGSTYEQYF.

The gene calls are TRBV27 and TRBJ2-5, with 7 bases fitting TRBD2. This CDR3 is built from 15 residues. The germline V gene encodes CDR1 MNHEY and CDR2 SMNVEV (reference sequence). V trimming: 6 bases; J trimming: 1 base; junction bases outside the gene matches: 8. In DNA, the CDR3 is TGTGCCAGCAGGGCGGCCGGGACTACCCAAGAGACCCAGTACTTC. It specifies CASRAAGTTQETQYF.

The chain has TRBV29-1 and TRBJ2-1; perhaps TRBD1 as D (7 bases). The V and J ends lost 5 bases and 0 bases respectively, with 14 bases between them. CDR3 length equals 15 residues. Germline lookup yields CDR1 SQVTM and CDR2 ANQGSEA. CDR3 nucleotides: TGCAGCGTTCAGGGGGGCCTAAGCTCCTACAATGAGCAGTTCTTC. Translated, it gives CSVQGGLSSYNEQFF.

The CDR3 DNA sequence: TGTGCCTGGACGTTTCGGCCAGGAACCTACGAGCAGTACTTC. Amino acid sequence: CAWTFRPGTYEQYF. V gene TRBV30 combines with J gene TRBJ2-7; no clear D gene. From germline, CDR1 is GTSNPN and CDR2 SVGIG (reference sequence). CDR3 length: 14 amino acids. V lost 4 bases to trimming and J lost 2 bases, with 15 bases between them.

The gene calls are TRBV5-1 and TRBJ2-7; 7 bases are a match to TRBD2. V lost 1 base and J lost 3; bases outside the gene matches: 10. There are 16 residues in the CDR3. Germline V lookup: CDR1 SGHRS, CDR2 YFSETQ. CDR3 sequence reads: CASSLSVLADDYEQYF. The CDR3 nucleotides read TGCGCCAGCAGCTTGTCAGTTCTAGCGGACGACTACGAGCAGTACTTC.

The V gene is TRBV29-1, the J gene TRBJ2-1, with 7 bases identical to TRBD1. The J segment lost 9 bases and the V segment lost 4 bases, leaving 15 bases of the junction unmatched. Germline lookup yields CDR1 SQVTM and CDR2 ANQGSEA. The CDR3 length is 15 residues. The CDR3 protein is CSVGAIGVTGSEQFF. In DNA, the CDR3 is TGCAGCGTTGGGGCGATTGGGGTGACAGGGTCTGAGCAGTTCTTC.

The DNA for the CDR3 is TGTGCCAGCAGCTTAGATGGGGGGGCCCGCACAGATACGCAGTATTTT. Amino acids: CASSLDGGARTDTQYF. The genes are TRBV11-2 and TRBJ2-3, with a possible D match to TRBD2 (7 bases). V lost 0 bases to trimming and J lost 1 base, with 11 bases between them. The length of the CDR3 is 16 residues. Germline V lookup: CDR1 SGHAT, CDR2 FQNNGV.

The CDR3 DNA reads as TGCAGCGCCCTGGGACAGGGAGGTGAGACCCAGTACTTC. This translates into CSALGQGGETQYF. The rearrangement joins TRBV29-1 to TRBJ2-5, with 9 bases aligning to TRBD1. The CDR3 loop spans 13 amino acids. V gave up 7 bases and J gave up 5 bases; unmatched junction bases: 8. Germline values: CDR1 SQVTM, CDR2 ANQGSEA.

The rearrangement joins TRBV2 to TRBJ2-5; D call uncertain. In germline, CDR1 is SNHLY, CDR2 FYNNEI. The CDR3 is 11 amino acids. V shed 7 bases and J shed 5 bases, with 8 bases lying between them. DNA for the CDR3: TGTGCCAGCACTGGCTGGGAGACCCAGTACTTC. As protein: CASTGWETQYF.

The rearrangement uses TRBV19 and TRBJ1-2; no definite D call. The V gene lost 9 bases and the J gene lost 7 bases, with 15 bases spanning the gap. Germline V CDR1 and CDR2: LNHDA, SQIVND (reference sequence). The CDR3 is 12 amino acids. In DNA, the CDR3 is TGTGCCAGCGGCTATTACGGGCGTGGCTACACCTTC. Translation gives CASGYYGRGYTF.

The CDR3 coding sequence is TGCGCCAGCAGCTTGGGGGACACCGAAGAGACCCAGTACTTC. This sequence encodes CASSLGDTEETQYF. V usage is TRBV5-1 and J usage is TRBJ2-5; a weak D match, TRBD1 (6 bases). This CDR3 is 14 amino acids long. Germline V gene lookup returns CDR1 SGHRS and CDR2 YFSETQ. V lost 0 bases, J lost 3 bases, and 9 bases lay in between.

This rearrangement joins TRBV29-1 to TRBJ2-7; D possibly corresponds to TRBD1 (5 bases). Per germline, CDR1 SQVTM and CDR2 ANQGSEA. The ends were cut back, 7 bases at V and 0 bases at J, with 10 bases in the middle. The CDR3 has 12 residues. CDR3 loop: CSGLGDSYEQYF. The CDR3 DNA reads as TGCAGCGGTTTAGGGGACTCCTACGAGCAGTACTTC.

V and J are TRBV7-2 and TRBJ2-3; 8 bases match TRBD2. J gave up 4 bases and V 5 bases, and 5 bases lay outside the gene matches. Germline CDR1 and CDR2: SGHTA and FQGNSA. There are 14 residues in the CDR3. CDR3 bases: TGTGCCAGCAGCCCTCAGCGGGGGCCAGATACGCAGTATTTT. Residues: CASSPQRGPDTQYF.

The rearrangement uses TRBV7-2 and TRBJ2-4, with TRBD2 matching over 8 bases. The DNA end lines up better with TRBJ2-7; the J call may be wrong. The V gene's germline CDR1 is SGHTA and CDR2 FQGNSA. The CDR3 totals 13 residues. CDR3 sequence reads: CASSVLGTSEQYF. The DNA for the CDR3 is TGTGCCAGCAGCGTCCTGGGGACTAGCGAGCAGTACTTC.

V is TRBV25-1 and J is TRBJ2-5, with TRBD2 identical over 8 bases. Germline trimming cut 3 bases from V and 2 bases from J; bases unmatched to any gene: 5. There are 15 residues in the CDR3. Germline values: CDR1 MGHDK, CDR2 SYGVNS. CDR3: CASSDAGGIQETQYF. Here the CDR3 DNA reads TGTGCCAGCAGTGACGCGGGGGGTATTCAAGAGACCCAGTACTTC.

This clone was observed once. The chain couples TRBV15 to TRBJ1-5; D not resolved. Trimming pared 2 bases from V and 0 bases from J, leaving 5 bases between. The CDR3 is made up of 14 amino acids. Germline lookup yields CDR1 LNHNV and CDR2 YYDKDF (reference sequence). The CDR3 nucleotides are TGTGCCACCAGCAGACTGAATAGCAATCAGCCCCAGCATTTT. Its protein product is CATSRLNSNQPQHF.

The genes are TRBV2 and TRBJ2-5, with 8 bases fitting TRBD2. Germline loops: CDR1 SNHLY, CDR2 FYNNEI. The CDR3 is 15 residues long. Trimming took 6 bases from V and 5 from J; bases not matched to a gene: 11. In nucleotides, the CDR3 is TGTGCCAGCAGCGGGGGAGGGACTAGGCGGGAGACCCAGTACTTC. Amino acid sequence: CASSGGGTRRETQYF. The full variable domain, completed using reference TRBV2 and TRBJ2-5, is EPEVTQTPSHQVTQMGQEVILRCVPISNHLYFYWYRQILGQKVEFLVSFYNNEISEKSEIFDDQFSVERPDGSNFTLKIRSTKLEDSAMYFCASSGGGTRRETQYFGPGTRLLVL.

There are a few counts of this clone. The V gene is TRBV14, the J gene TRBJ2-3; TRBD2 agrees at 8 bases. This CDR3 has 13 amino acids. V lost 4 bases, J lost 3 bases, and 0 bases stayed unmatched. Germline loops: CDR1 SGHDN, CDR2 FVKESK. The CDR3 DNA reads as TGTGCCAGCAGCCGACTAGCGACAGATACGCAGTATTTT. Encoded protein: CASSRLATDTQYF.

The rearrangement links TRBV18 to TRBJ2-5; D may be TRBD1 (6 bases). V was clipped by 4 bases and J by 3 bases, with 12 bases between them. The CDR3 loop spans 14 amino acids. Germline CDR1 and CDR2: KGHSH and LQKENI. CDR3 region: CASSQTGLKETQYF. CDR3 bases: TGTGCCAGCTCACAGACAGGCCTTAAAGAGACCCAGTACTTC. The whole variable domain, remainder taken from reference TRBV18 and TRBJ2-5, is NAGVMQNPRHLVRRRGQEARLRCSPMKGHSHVYWYRQLPEEGLKFMVYLQKENIIDESGMPKERFSAEFPKEGPSILRIQQVVRGDSAAYFCASSQTGLKETQYFGPGTRLLVL.

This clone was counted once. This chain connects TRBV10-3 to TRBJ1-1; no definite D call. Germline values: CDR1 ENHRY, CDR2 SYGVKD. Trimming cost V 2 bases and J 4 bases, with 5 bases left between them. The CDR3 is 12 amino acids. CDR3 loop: CAISEVTTEAFF. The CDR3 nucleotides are TGTGCCATCAGTGAGGTCACCACTGAAGCTTTCTTT.

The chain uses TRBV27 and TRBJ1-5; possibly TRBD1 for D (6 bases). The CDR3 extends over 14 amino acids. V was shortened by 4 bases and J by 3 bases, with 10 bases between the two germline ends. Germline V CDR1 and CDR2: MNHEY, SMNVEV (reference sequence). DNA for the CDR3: TGTGCCAGCAGTTCATGGACAGACAATCAGCCCCAGCATTTT. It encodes CASSSWTDNQPQHF.

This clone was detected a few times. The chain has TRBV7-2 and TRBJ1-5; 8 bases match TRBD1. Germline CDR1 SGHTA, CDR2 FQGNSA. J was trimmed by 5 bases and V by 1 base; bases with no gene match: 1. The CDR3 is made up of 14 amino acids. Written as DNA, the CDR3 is TGTGCCAGCAGCTTAGGGACAGGGCATCAGCCCCAGCATTTT. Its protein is CASSLGTGHQPQHF.

CDR3 amino acids: CASSQDRGTEQFF. CDR3 nucleotide sequence: TGTGCCAGCAGCCAGGACAGGGGTACTGAGCAGTTCTTC. The V gene is TRBV6-5, the J gene TRBJ2-1, with 9 bases identical to TRBD1. Germline trimming cut 6 bases from V and 9 bases from J; bases unmatched to any gene: 6. Germline loops: CDR1 MNHEY, CDR2 SVGAGI. This CDR3 spans 13 amino acids.

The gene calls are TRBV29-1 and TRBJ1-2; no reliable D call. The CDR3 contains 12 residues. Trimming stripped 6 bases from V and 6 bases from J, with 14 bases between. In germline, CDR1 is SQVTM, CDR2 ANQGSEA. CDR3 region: CSVPRYSNGYTF. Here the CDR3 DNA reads TGCAGCGTCCCCAGGTATTCCAATGGCTACACCTTC.

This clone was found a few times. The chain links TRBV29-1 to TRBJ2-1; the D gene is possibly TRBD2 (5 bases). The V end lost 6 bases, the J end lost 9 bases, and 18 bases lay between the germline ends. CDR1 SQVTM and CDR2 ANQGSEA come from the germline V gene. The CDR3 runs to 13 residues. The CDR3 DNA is TGCAGCGTCCTCAAGAAGAGAGGGAGTGAGCAGTTCTTC. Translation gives CSVLKKRGSEQFF.